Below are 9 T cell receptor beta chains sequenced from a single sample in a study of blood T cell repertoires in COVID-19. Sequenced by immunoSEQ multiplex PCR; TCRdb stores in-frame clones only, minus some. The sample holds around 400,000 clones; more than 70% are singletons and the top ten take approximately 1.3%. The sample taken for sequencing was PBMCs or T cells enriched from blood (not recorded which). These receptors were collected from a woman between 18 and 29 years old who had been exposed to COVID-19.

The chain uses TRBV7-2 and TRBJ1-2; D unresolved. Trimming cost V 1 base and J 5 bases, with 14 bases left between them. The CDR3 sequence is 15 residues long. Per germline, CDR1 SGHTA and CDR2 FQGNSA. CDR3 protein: CASSLGLRETYGYTF. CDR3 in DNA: TGTGCCAGCAGCTTAGGTCTGCGGGAGACATATGGCTACACCTTC. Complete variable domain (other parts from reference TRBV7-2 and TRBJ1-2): GAGVSQSPSNKVTEKGKDVELRCDPISGHTALYWYRQSLGQGLEFLIYFQGNSAPDKSGLPSDRFSAERTGGSVSTLTIQRTQQEDSAVYLCASSLGLRETYGYTFGSGTRLTVV.

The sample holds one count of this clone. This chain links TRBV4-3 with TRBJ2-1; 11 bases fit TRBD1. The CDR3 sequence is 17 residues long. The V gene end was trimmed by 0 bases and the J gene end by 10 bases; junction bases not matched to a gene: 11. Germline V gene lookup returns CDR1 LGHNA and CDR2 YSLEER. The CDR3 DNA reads TGCGCCAGCAGCCAAGAGACGTTCGGACAGGGGGCCTTGGAGCAGTTCTTC. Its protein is CASSQETFGQGALEQFF.

The CDR3 loop is CASSYIAGGTDTQYF. The CDR3 DNA reads TGTGCCAGCAGCTATATAGCGGGGGGGACAGATACGCAGTATTTT. This chain uses TRBV11-2 with TRBJ2-3; TRBD2 agrees at 11 bases. CDR3 size: 15 residues. The germline CDR1 and CDR2 sequences are SGHAT and FQNNGV. The ends lost 4 bases at V and 3 bases at J; junction bases unmatched: 3.

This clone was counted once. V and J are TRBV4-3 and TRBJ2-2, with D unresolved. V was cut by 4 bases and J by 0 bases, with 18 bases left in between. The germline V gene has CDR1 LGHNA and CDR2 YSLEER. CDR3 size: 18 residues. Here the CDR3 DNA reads TGCGCCAGCAGCCGGATGAAAGAATTACAGACGAACACCGGGGAGCTGTTTTTT. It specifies CASSRMKELQTNTGELFF.

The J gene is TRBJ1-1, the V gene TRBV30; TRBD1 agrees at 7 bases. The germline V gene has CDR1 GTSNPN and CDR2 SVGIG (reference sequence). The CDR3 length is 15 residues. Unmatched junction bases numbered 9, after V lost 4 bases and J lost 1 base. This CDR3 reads CAWKLTGSGNTEAFF. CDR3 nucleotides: TGTGCCTGGAAGTTGACAGGGTCGGGGAACACTGAAGCTTTCTTT.

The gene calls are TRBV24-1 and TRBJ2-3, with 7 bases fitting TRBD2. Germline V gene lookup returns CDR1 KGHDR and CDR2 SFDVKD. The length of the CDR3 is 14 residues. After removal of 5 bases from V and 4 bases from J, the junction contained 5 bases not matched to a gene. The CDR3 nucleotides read TGTGCCACCAGTGGCCCGACTAGCCCAGATACGCAGTATTTT. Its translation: CATSGPTSPDTQYF.

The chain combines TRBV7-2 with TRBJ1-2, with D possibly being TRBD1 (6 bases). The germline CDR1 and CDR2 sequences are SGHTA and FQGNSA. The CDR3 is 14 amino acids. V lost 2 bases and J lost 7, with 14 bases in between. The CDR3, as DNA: TGTGCCAGCAGCTTAAAGGCAGGGGTAGTTGGCTACACCTTC. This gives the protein CASSLKAGVVGYTF.

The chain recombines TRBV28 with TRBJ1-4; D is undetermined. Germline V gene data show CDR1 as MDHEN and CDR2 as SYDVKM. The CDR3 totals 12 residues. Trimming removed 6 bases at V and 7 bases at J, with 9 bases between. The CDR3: CASRFRVEKLFF. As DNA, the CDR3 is TGTGCCAGCAGATTCCGAGTTGAAAAACTGTTTTTT.

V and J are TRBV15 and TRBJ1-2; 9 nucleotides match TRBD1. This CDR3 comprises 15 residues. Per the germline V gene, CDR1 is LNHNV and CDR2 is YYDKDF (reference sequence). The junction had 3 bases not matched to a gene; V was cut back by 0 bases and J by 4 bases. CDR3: CATSREDRGGYGYTF. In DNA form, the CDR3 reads TGTGCCACCAGCAGAGAGGACAGGGGAGGCTATGGCTACACCTTC.